This T cell receptor beta chain originates from a study of cytomegalovirus exposure and HLA in healthy donors. Overall study findings and caveats: In a later analysis, V- and J-gene trimming of beta chains associated with a DCLRE1C missense variant, replicated independently.

J lost 6 bases, V lost 8 bases, and 6 bases had no gene match. CDR1 is SGHTA and CDR2 is FQGNSA in the germline V gene. CDR3 size: 14 residues. The PCR contained 60 Vbeta and 13 Jbeta primers. TCRdb's table, derived via immunoSEQ multiplex PCR, lists solely in-frame clones and lacks some. Of fewer than 200,000 clones in the sample, less than 80% were seen once. Comment on this clone: The target antigen is unknown.

The genes are TRBV7-2 and TRBJ2-7; 14 nucleotides align to TRBD2. The TCR originated in a man aged 40-50 years in good health and CMV-seronegative. The sequencing sample was made of PBMCs. The CDR3 reads CASYAGTSGSEQYF. CDR3 coding DNA: TGTGCCAGCTACGCCGGGACTAGCGGGAGCGAGCAGTACTTC.